This T cell receptor beta chain was sequenced for a study of STAT5B mutations in CD4+ large granular lymphocyte leukemia. Study details: Among healthy controls, a particular HLA allele went with more CDR3 'QG' motifs. Findings of the study overall: The CD4+ versus CD8+ T-LGLL clonality difference may reflect limited sample size. Patient CD4-sorted repertoires stayed more clonal than healthy ones after leukemic-clone removal. 8/27 top patient clones versus 2/35 control clones were TRBV06-family.

The V gene lost 0 bases and the J gene lost 9 bases, with 9 bases spanning the gap. The CDR3 is 13 amino acids. Germline V gene data show CDR1 as SGHVS and CDR2 as FQNEAQ. Profiling relied on immunoSEQ multiplex PCR, and the TCRdb table lists in-frame clones only, not all of them. The sample lists around 30,000 clones; about 85% were seen once. With regard to this clone: Its antigen is not known.

This receptor was identified in a human donor in good health. The chain is built from TRBV7-8 and TRBJ2-1, with TRBD2 as a possible D gene (5 bases). Specimen: CD4+ T cells from blood buffy coats. CDR3 in DNA: TGTGCCAGCAGCTTAGCGGGAGTCACTGAGCAGTTCTTC. It codes for CASSLAGVTEQFF. The complete variable domain, with remaining parts taken from reference TRBV7-8 and TRBJ2-1, reads GAGVSQSPRYKVAKRGQDVALRCDPISGHVSLFWYQQALGQGPEFLTYFQNEAQLDKSGLPSDRFFAERPEGSVSTLKIQRTQQEDSAVYLCASSLAGVTEQFFGPGTRLTVL.